Reported below is one T cell receptor beta chain. This CDR3 is also generated by other DNA sequences in the sample. CDR1 is SGHRS, CDR2 YFSETQ, per germline. The CDR3 runs to 15 residues. The J segment lost 7 bases and the V segment lost 0 bases, leaving 1 base of the junction unmatched. This sample is part of a study of blood T cell repertoires in COVID-19. Assay: immunoSEQ multiplex PCR; the TCRdb copy retains only in-frame clones and omits some. The sample holds a few hundred thousand clones, about 90% seen once. The material sequenced was peripheral blood. The chain is built from TRBV5-1 and TRBJ2-1; 13 nucleotides align to TRBD2. The origin of this receptor is a woman aged 45 to 65 with acute or convalescent COVID-19. The CDR3 loop reads CASSLGLAGGNEQFF. CDR3 sequence (DNA): TGCGCCAGCAGCTTGGGACTAGCGGGAGGAAATGAGCAGTTCTTC.